This TCR beta chain comes out of a study of technical replicates of blood from several donors. Germline V lookup: CDR1 SGHTA, CDR2 FQGNSA. V was trimmed by 3 bases and J by 7 bases, leaving 10 bases between them. The CDR3 loop spans 13 amino acids. Profiled with immunoSEQ multiplex PCR; TCRdb holds only in-frame clones, not every one. The profile shows around 72,000 clones, approximately 93% of them singletons. The material sequenced was PBMCs. The receptor comes from a human donor in good health. Some clones in this sample may be carry-over from other donors' samples. The rearrangement links TRBV7-2 to TRBJ1-5, with D unclear. The CDR3 region is CASSFTPNQPQHF. The CDR3 DNA reads as TGTGCCAGCAGCTTCACACCCAACCAGCCCCAGCATTTT.